This T cell receptor (beta chain) was documented in a study of identical twins. The CDR3 covers 15 residues. The V gene end was trimmed by 2 bases and the J gene end by 6 bases; junction bases not matched to a gene: 6. CDR1 and CDR2 (germline): MGHRA, YSYEKL. Overall study results and limits: Cord blood beta clonotypes present at high abundance carried fewer insertions; no such pattern appeared in memory repertoires. Part of the zero-insertion signal could reflect confounding by invariant MAIT and iNKT cells.

This clonotype has just a few counts. Its antigen is not known. cDNA molecules carried unique molecular identifiers, and template switching added a universal primer site. One entry per CDR3 protein results from TCRdb running MiXCR on the 5' RACE reads. The sample holds around 340,000 distinct CDR3 sequences; about 12% are singletons and the top ten take around 6.9%. This sample also belongs to another study, concerning yellow fever vaccine responses in identical twins.

The chain joins TRBV4-1 to TRBJ2-1, with 8 positions matching TRBD1. The sequence came from a woman younger than 30 in good health. Sequenced input: CD8+ T cells sorted from blood. CDR3 protein: CASSQSQTGANEQFF. The DNA of the CDR3 is TGCGCCAGCAGCCAATCCCAGACAGGGGCCAATGAGCAGTTCTTC.